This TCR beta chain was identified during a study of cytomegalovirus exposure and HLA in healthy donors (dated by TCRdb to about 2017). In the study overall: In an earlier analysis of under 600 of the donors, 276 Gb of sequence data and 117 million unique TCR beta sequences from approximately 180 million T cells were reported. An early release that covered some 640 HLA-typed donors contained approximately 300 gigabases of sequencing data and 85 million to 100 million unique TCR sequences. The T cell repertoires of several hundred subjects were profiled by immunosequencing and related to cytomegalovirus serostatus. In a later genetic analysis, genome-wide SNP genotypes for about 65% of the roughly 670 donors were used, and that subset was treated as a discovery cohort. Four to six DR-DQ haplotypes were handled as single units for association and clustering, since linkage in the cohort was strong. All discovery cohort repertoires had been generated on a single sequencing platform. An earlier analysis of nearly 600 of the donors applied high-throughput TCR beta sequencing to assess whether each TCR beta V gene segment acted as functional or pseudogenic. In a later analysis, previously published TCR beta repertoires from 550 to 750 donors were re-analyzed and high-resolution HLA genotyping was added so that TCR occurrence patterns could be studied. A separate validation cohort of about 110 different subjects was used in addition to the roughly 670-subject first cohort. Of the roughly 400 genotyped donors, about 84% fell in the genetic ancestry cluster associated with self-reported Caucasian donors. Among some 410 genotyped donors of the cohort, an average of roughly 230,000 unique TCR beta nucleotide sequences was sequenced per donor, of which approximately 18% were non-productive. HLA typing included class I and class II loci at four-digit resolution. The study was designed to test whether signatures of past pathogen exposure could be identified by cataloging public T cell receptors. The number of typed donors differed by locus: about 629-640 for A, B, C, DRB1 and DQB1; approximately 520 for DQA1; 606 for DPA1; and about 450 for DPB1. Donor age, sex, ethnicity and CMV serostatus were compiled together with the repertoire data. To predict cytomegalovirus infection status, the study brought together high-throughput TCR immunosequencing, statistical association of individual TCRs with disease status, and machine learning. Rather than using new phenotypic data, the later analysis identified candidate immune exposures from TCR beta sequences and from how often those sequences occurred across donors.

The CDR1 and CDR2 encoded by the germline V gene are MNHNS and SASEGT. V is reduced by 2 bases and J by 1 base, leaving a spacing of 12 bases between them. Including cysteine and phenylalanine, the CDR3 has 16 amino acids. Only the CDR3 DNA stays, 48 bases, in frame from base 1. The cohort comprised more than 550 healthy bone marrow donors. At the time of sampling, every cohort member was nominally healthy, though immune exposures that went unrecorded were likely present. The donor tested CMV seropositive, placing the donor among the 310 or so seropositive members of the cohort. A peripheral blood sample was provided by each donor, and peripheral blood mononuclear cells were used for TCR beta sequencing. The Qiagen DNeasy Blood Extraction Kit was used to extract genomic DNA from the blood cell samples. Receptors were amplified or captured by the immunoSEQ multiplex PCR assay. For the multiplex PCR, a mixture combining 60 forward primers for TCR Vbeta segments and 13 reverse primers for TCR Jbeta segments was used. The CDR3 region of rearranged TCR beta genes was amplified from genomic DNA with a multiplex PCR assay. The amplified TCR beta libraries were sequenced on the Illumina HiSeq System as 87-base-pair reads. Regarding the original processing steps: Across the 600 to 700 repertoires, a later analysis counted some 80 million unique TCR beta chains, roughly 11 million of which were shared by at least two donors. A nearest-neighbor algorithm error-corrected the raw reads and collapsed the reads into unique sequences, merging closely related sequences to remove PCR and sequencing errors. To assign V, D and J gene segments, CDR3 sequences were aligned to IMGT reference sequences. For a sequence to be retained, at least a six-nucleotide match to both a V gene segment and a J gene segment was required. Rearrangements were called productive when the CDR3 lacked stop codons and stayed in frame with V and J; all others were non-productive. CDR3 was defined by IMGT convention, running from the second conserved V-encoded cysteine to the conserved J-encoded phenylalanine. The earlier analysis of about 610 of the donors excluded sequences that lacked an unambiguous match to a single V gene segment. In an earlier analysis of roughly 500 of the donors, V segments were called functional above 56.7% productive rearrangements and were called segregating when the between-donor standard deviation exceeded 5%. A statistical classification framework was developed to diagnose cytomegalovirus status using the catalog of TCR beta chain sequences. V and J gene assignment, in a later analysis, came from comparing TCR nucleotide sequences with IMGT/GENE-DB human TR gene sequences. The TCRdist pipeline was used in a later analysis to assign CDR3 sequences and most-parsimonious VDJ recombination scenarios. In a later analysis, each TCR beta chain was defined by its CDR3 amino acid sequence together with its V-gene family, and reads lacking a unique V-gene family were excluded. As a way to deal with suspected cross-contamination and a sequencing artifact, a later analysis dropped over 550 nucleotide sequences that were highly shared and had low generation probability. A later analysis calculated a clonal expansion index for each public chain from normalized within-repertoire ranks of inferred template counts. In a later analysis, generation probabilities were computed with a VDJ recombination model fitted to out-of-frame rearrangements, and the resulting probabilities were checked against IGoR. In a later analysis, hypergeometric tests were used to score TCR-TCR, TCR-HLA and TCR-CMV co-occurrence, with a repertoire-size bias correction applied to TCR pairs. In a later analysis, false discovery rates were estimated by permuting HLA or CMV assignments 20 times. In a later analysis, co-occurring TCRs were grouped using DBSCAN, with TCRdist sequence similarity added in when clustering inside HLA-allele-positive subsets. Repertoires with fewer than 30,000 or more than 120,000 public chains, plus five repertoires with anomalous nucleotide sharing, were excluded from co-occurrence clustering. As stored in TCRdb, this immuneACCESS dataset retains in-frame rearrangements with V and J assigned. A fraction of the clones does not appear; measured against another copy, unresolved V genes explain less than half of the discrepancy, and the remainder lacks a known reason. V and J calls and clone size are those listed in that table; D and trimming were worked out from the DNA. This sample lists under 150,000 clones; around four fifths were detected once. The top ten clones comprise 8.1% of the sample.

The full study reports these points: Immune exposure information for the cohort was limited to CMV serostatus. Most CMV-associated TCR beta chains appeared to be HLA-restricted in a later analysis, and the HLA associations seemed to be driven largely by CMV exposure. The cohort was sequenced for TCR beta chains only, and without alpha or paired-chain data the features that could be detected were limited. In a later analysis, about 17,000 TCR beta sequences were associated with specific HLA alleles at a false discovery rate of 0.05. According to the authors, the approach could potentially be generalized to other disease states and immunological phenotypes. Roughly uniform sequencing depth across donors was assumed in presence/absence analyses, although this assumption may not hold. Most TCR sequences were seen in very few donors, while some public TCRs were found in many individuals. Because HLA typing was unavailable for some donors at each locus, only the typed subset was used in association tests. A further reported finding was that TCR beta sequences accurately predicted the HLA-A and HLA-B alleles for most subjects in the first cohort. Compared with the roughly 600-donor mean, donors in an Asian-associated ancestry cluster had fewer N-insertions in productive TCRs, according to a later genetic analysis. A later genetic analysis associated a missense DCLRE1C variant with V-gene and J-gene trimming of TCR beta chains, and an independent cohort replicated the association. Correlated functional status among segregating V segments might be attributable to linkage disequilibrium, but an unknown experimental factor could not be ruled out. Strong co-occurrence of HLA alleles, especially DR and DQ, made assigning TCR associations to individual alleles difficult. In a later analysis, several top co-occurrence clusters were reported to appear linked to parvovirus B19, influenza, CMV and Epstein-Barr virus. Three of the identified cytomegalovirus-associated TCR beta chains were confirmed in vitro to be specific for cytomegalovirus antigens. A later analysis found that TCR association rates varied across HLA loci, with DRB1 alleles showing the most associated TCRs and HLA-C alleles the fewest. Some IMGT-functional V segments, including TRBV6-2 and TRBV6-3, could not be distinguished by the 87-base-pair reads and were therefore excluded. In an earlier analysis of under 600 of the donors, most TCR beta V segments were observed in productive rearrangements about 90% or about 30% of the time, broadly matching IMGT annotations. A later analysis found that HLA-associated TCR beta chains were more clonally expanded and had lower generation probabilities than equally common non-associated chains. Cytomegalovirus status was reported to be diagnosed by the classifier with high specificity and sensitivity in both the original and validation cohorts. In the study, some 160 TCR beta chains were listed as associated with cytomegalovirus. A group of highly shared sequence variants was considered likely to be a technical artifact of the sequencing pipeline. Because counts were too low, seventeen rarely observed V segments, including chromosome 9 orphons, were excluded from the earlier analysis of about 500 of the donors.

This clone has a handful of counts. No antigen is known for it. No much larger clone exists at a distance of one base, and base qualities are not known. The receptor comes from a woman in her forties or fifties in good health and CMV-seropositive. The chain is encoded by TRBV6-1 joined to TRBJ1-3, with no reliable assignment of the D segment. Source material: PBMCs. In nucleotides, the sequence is TGTGCCAGCAGTGAACAGGTTTTGGGTTCTGGAAACACCATATATTTT. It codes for CASSEQVLGSGNTIYF.